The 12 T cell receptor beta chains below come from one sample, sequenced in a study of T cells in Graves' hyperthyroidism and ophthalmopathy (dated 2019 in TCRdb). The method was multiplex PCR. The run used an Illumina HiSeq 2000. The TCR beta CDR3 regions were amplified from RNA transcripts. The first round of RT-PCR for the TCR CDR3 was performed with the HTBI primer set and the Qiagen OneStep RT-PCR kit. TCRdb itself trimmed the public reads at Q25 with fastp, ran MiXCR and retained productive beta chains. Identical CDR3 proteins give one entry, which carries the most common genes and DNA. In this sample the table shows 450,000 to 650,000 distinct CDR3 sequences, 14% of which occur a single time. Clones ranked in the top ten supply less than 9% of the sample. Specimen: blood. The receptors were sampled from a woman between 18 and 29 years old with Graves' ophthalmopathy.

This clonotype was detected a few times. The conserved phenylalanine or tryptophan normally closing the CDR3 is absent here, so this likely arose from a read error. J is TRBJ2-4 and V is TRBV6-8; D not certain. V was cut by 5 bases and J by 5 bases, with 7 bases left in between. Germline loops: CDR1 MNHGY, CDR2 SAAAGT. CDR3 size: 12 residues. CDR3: CASSGSQNIQYL. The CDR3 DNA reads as TGTGCCAGCAGTGGTTCCCAAAACATTCAGTACCTC.

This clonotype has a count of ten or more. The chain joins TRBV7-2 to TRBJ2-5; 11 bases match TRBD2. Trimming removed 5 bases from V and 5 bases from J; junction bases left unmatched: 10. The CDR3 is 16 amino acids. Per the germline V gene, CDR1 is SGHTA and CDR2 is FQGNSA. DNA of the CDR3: TGTGCCAGCAGCCCATTTAGCGGGAGGGCCAGCGAGACCCAGTACTTC. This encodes CASSPFSGRASETQYF.

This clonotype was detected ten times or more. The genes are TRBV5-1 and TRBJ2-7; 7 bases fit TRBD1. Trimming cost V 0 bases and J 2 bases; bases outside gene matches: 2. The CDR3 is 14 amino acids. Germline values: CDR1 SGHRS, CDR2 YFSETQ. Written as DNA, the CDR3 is TGCGCCAGCAGCTTGGATACAGGGGCCTACGAGCAGTACTTC. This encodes CASSLDTGAYEQYF.

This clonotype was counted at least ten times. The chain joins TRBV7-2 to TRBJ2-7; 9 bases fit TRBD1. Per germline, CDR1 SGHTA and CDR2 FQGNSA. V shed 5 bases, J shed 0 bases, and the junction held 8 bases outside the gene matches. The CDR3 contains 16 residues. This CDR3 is CASSPLGGQGSYEQYF. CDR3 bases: TGTGCCAGCAGCCCTTTAGGGGGACAGGGCTCCTACGAGCAGTACTTC. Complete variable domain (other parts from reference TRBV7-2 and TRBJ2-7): GAGVSQSPSNKVTEKGKDVELRCDPISGHTALYWYRQSLGQGLEFLIYFQGNSAPDKSGLPSDRFSAERTGGSVSTLTIQRTQQEDSAVYLCASSPLGGQGSYEQYFGPGTRLTVT.

The CDR3 here is CASSLRFRGKGANVLTF. The CDR3 DNA follows: TGTGCCAGCAGCCTAAGATTTCGGGGGAAAGGGGCCAACGTCCTGACTTTC. The chain recombines TRBV3-1 with TRBJ2-6; D is perhaps TRBD2 (6 bases). The ends were cut back, 4 bases at V and 4 bases at J, with 17 bases in the middle. The CDR3 totals 17 residues. Germline CDR1 is LGHDT and CDR2 is YNNKEL (reference sequence).

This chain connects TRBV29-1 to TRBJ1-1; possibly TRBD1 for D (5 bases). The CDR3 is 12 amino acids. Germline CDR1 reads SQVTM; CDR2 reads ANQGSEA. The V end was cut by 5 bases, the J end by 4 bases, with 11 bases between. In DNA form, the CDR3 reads TGCAGCGTTTGCAGGGAACGCACTGAAGCTTTCTTT. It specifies CSVCRERTEAFF.

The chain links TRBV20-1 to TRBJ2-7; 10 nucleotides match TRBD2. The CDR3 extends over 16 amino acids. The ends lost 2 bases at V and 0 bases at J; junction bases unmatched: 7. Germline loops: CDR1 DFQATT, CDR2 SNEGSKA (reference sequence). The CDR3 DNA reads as TGCAGTGCTAGATCTCAGCGGGAGGGCCACTCCTACGAGCAGTACTTC. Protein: CSARSQREGHSYEQYF.

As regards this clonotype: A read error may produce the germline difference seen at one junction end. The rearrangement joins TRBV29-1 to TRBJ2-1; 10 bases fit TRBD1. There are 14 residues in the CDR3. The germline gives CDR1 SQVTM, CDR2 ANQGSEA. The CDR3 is CSAGGDRGHNGQFF. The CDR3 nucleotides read TGCAGCGCCGGGGGGGACAGGGGCCACAATGGGCAGTTCTTC.

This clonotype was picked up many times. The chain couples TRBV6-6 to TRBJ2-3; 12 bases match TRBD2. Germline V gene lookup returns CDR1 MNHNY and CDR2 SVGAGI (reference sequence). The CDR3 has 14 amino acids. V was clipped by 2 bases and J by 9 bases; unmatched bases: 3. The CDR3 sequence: CASSYGTSGQTQYF. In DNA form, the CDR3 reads TGTGCCAGCAGTTACGGGACTAGCGGGCAGACGCAGTATTTT.

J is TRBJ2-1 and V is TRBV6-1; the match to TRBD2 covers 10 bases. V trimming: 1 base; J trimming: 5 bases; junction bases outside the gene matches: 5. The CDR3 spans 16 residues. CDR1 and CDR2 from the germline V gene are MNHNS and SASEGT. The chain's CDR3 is CASSEGSGRVDNEQFF. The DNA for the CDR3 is TGTGCCAGCAGTGAAGGGAGCGGGAGGGTCGACAATGAGCAGTTCTTC.

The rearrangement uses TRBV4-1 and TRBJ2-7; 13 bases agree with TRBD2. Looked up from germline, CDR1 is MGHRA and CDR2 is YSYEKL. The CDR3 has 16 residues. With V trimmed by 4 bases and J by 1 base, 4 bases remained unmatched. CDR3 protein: CASSLQTSGRSYEQYF. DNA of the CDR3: TGCGCCAGCAGCCTCCAGACTAGCGGGAGGTCCTACGAGCAGTACTTC.

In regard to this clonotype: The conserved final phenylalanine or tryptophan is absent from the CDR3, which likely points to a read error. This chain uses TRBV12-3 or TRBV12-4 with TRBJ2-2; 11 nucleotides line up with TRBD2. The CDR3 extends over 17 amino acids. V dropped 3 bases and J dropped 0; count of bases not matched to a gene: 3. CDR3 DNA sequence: TGTGCCAGCAGTTTCCCTAGCGGGAGGTCGAACACCGGGGAGCTGTTTCTT. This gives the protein CASSFPSGRSNTGELFL.